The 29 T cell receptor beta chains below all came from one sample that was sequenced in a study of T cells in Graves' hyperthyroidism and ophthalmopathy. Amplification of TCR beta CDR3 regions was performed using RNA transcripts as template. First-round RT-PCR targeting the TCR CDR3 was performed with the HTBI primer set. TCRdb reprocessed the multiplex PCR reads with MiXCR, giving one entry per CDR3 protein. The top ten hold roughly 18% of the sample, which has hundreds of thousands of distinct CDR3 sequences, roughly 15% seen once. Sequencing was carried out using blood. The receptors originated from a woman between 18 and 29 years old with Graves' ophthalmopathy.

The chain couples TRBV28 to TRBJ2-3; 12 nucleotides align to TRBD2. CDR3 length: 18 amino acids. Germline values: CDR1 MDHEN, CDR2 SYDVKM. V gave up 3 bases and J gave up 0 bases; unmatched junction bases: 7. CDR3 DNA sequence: TGTGCCAGCAGTTTGACCGCGGGACTAGCGGGTAGCACAGATACGCAGTATTTT. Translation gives CASSLTAGLAGSTDTQYF.

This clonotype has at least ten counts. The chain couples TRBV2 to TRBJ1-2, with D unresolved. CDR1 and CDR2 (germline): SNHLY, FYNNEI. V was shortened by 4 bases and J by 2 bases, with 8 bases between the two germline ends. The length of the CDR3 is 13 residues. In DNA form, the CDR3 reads TGTGCCAGCAGTGGTTCGGAAAACTATGGCTACACCTTC. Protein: CASSGSENYGYTF.

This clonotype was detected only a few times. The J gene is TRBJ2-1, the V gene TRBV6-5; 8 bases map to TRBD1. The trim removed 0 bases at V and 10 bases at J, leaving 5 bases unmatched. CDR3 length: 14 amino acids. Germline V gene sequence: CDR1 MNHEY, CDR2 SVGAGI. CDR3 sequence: CASSYSGQVREQFF. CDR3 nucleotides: TGTGCCAGCAGTTACTCGGGACAGGTGCGGGAGCAGTTCTTC.

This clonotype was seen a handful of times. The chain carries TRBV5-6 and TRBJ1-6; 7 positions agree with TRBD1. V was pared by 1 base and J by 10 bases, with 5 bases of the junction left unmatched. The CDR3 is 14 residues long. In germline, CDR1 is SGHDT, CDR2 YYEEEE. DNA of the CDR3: TGTGCCAGCAGCTTGTCTTCAGGGGGATCACCCCTCCACTTT. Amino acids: CASSLSSGGSPLHF.

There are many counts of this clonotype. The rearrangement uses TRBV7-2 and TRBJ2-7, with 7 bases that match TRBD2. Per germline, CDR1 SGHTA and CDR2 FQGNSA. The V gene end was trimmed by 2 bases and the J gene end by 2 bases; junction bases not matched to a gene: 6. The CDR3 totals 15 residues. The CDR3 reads CASSLIGRTAYEQYF. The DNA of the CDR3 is TGTGCCAGCAGCTTAATCGGGAGGACCGCCTACGAGCAGTACTTC.

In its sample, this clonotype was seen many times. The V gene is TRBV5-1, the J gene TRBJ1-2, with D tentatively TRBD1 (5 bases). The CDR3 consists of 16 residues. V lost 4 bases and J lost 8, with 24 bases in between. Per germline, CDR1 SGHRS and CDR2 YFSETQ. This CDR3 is CASSGGRTGIGYGYTF. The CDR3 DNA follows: TGCGCCAGCAGCGGGGGGAGAACGGGCATCGGATACGGCTACACCTTC.

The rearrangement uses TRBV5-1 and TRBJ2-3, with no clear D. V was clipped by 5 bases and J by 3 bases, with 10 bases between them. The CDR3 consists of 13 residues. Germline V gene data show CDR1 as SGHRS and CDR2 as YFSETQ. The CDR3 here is CASSPESTDTQYF. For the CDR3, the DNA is TGCGCCAGCAGTCCCGAATCTACAGATACGCAGTATTTT.

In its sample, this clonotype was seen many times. Here the CDR3 reads CAWRTSGRWDEQFF. For the CDR3, the DNA is TGTGCCTGGAGGACTAGCGGGAGATGGGATGAGCAGTTCTTC. The rearrangement uses TRBV30 and TRBJ2-1; TRBD2 matches 12 bases. The CDR3 consists of 14 residues. Germline V gene data show CDR1 as GTSNPN and CDR2 as SVGIG (reference sequence). V lost 3 bases and J lost 8; bases outside the gene matches: 5.

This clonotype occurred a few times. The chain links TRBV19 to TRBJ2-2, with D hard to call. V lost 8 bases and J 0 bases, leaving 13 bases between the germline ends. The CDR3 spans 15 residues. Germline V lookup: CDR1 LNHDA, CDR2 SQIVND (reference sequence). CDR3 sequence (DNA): TGTGCCAGTCACGGCTTGGGGTCGAACACCGGGGAGCTGTTTTTT. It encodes CASHGLGSNTGELFF.

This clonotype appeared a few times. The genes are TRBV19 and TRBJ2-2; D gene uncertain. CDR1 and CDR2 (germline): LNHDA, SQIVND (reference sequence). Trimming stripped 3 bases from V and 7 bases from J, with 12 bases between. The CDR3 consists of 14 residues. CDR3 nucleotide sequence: TGTGCCAGTAGTATGCAGGCTCTAGACGGGGAGCTGTTTTTT. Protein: CASSMQALDGELFF. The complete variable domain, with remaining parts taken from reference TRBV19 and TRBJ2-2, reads DGGITQSPKYLFRKEGQNVTLSCEQNLNHDAMYWYRQDPGQGLRLIYYSQIVNDFQKGDIAEGYSVSREKKESFPLTVTSAQKNPTAFYLCASSMQALDGELFFGEGSRLTVL.

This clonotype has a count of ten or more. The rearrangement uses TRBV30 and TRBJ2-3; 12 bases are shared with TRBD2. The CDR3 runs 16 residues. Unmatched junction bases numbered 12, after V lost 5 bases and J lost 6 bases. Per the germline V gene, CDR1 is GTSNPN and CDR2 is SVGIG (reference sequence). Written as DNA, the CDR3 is TGTGCCTGGGGACCCTGGACTAGCGGGATTAAGGATACGCAGTATTTT. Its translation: CAWGPWTSGIKDTQYF.

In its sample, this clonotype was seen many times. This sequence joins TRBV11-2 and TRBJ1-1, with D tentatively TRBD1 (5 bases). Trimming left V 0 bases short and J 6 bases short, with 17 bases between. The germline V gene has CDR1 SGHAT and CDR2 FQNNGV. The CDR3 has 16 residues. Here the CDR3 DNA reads TGTGCCAGCAGCTTAGATTGGGCAGGGTGGGGCTCTGAAGCTTTCTTT. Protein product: CASSLDWAGWGSEAFF.

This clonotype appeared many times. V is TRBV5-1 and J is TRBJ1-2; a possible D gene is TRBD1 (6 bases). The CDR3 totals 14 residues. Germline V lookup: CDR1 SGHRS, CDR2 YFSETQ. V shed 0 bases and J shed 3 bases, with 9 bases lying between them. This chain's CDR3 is CASSLEAGDYGYTF. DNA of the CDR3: TGCGCCAGCAGCTTGGAGGCAGGGGACTATGGCTACACCTTC.

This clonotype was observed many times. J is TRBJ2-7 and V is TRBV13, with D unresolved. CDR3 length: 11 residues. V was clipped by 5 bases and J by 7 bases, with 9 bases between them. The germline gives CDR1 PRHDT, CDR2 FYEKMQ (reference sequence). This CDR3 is CASSTDGEQYF. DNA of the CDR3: TGTGCCAGCAGCACCGACGGGGAGCAGTACTTC.

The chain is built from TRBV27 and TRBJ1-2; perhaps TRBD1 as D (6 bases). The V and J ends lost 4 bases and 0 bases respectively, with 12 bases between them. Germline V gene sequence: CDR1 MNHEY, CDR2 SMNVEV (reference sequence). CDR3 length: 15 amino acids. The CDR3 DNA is TGTGCCAGCAGTTCGGGGGGGCCGTCTAACTATGGCTACACCTTC. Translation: CASSSGGPSNYGYTF.

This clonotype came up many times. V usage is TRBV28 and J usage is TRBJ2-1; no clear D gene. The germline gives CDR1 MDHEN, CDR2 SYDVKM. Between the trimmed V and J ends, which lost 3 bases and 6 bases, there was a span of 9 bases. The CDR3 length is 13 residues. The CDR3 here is CASSFRRANEQFF. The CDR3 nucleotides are TGTGCCAGCAGTTTCCGTCGGGCCAATGAGCAGTTCTTC.

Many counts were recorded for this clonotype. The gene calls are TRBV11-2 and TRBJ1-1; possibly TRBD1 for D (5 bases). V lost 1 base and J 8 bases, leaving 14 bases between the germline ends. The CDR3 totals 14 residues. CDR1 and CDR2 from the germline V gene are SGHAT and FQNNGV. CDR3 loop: CASSLGGRGGEAFF. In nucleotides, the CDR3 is TGTGCCAGCAGCTTAGGTGGACGTGGGGGAGAAGCTTTCTTT.

CDR3 in amino acids: CASSGFSWGRNQPQHF. The CDR3 DNA is TGTGCCAGCAGCGGGTTCTCCTGGGGGCGGAATCAGCCCCAGCATTTT. This sequence joins TRBV5-8 and TRBJ1-5; D is perhaps TRBD1 (6 bases). The CDR3 runs 16 residues. Germline values: CDR1 SGHTS, CDR2 YDEGEE. Trimming pared 4 bases from V and 4 bases from J, leaving 18 bases between.

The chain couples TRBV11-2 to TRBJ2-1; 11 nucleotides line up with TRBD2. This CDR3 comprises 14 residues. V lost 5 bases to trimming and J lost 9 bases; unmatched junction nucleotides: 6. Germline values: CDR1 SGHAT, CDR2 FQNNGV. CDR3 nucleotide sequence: TGTGCCAGCAGCCAGACTAGCGGGACGGGTGAGCAGTTCTTC. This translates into CASSQTSGTGEQFF. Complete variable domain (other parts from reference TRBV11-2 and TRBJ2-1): EAGVAQSPRYKIIEKRQSVAFWCNPISGHATLYWYQQILGQGPKLLIQFQNNGVVDDSQLPKDRFSAERLKGVDSTLKIQPAKLEDSAVYLCASSQTSGTGEQFFGPGTRLTVL.

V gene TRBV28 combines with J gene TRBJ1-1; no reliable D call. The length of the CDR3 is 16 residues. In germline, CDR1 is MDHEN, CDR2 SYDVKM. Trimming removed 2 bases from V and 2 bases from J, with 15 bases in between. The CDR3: CASSLPERGVNTEAFF. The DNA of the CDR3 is TGTGCCAGCAGTTTACCCGAGAGAGGAGTCAACACTGAAGCTTTCTTT.

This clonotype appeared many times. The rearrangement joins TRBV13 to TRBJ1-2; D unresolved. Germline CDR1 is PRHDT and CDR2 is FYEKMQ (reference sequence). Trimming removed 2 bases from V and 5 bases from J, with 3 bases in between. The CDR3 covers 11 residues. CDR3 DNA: TGTGCCAGCAGCTTACTGTATGGCTACACCTTC. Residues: CASSLLYGYTF.

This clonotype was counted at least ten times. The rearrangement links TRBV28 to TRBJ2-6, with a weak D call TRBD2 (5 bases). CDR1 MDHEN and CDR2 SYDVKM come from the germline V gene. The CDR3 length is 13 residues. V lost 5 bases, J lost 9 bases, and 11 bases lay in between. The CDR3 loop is CASSLTGNNVLTF. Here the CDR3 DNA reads TGTGCCAGCAGTCTGACCGGGAACAACGTCCTGACTTTC.

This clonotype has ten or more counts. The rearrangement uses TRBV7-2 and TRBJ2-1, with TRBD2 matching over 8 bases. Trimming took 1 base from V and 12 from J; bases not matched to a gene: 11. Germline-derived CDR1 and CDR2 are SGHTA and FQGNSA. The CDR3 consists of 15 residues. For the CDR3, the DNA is TGTGCCAGCAGCTTAGGACTAGCGATGTGGCGTGGGCAGTTCTTC. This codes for CASSLGLAMWRGQFF.

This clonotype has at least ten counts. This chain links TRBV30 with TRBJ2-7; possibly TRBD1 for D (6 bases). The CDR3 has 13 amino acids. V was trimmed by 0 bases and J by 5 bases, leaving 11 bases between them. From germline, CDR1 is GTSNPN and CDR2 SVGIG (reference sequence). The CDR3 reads CAWSVVGGDEQYF. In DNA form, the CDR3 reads TGTGCCTGGAGTGTTGTAGGGGGTGACGAGCAGTACTTC.

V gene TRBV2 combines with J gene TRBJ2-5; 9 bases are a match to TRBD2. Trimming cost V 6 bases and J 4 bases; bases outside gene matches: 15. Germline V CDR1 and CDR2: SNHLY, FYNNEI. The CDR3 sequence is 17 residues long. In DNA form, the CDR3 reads TGTGCCAGCAGGGTCGGACGGGGCGGGGGGGCTTCAGAGACCCAGTACTTC. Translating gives CASRVGRGGGASETQYF.

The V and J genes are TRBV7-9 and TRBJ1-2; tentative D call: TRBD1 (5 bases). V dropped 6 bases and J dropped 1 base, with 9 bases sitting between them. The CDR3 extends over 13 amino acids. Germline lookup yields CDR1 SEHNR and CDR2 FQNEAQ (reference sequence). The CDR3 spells CASRTAHNYGYTF. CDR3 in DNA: TGTGCCAGCAGGACAGCGCATAACTATGGCTACACCTTC.

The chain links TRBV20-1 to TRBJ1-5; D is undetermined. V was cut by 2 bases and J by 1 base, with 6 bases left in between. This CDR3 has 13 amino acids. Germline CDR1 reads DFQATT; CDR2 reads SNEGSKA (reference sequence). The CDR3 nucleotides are TGCAGTGCTAGAAGGAGCAGCAATCAGCCCCAGCATTTT. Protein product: CSARRSSNQPQHF.

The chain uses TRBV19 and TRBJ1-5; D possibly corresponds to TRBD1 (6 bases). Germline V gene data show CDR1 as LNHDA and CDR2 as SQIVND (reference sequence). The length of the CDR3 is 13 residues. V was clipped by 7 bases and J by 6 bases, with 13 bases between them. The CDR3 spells CASNRRGAQPQHF. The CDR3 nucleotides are TGTGCCAGTAACCGCCGGGGGGCTCAGCCCCAGCATTTT.

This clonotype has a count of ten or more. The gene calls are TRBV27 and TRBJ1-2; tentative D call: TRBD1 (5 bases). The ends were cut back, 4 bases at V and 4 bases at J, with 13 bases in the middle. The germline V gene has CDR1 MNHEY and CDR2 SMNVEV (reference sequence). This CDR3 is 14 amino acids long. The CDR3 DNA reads TGTGCCAGCAGTTCACAGGCTGTGGGCTATGGCTACACCTTC. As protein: CASSSQAVGYGYTF.